These T cell receptor beta chains were read from a single sample in a study of shared clonotypes between healthy human individuals. Data came from immunoSEQ multiplex PCR; TCRdb stores just in-frame clones and leaves some out. The sample consists of roughly 1,000,000 clones, more than 75% of them appearing once. Sequencing was done on a sample of memory CD4+ T cells from PBMCs. All receptors come from a man younger than 35 in good health. Some clones in this sample may be carry-over from other donors' samples. The CDR3 runs from the conserved cysteine through the conserved F or W. Fields, in order: D gene, CDR3 length, clone size, V gene, J gene, CDR3 DNA, CDR3 protein. A D gene is named only where the DNA matches it firmly. Size is omitted from some rows. Given values are once, few, many or a class for expanded clones.

>.|17|.|TRBV9|TRBJ1-2
TGTGCCAGCAGCGTTGACCAGACAGGCCACTCAGGGTATGGCTACACCTTC
CASSVDQTGHSGYGYTF
>TRBD1|15|.|TRBV5-1|TRBJ2-5
TGCGCCAGCAGCTTCCCCGGACAGGGGGAAGAGACCCAGTACTTC
CASSFPGQGEETQYF
>TRBD2|16|.|TRBV30|TRBJ2-3
TGTGCCTGGAGTGCCGGGACTAGCGCGAGCACAGATACGCAGTATTTT
CAWSAGTSASTDTQYF
>.|14|.|TRBV9|TRBJ2-3
TGTGCCAGCAGCCGAGTGGGGGGTGCCGATACGCAGTATTTT
CASSRVGGADTQYF
>TRBD1|12|.|TRBV7-2|TRBJ2-1
TGTGCCAGCAGCATGCTCGGGACAGGGGAGTTCTTC
CASSMLGTGEFF
>.|16|.|TRBV28|TRBJ2-3
TGTGCCAGCAGTTGGGGCTCACTAGCAAGCACAGATACGCAGTATTTT
CASSWGSLASTDTQYF
>.|11|.|TRBV20-1|TRBJ2-5
TGCAGTGGATACATCCTTGAGACCCAGTACTTC
CSGYILETQYF
>.|15|.|TRBV9|TRBJ2-1
TGTGCCAGCAGCAACGGCCCAGGCCCCTACAATGAGCAGTTCTTC
CASSNGPGPYNEQFF
>.|12|.|TRBV6-5|TRBJ2-7
TGTGCCAGCAGCCACAGGGGAGGCGAGCAGTACTTC
CASSHRGGEQYF
>.|14|.|TRBV2|TRBJ2-4
TGTGCCAGCAGTGAAATGGTAGCCAAAAACATTCAGTACTTC
CASSEMVAKNIQYF
>TRBD1|17|.|TRBV25-1|TRBJ2-7
TGTGCCAGCCCGAACGAAGAGAGGACAGGGGACTCCTACGAGCAGTACTTC
CASPNEERTGDSYEQYF
>.|16|.|TRBV27|TRBJ1-1
TGTGCCAGCACCGATATCGACGGCAGGGGGAACACTGAAGCTTTCTTT
CASTDIDGRGNTEAFF
>.|15|once|TRBV5-1|TRBJ2-2
TGCGCCAGCAGAGTCGGGGATTTGAACACCGGGGAGCTGTTTTTT
CASRVGDLNTGELFF
>.|14|few|TRBV5-8|TRBJ2-1
TGTGCCAGCAGCGGCTTAGGCGACTACAATGAGCAGTTCTTC
CASSGLGDYNEQFF
>TRBD2|15|.|TRBV13|TRBJ2-7
TGTGCCAGCAGCTTAGGCGGGAGGGCCGCGGGGGAGCAGTACTTC
CASSLGGRAAGEQYF
>.|14|.|TRBV9|TRBJ2-5
TGTGCCAGCAGCGTAGGGCCCCCGGAAGAGACCCAGTACTTC
CASSVGPPEETQYF
>TRBD2|15|many|TRBV6-5|TRBJ2-1
TGTGCCAGCAGTCGTGGGACTAGCGGGAACAATGAGCAGTTCTTC
CASSRGTSGNNEQFF
>TRBD1|17|.|TRBV19|TRBJ1-1
TGTGCCAGTAGTGTAGATGGGACAGGAAGAATGAACACTGAAGCTTTCTTT
CASSVDGTGRMNTEAFF
>.|16|once|TRBV28|TRBJ1-5
TGTGCCAGCAGTTTTCAGCCGGGGATGGGCAATCAGCCCCAGCATTTT
CASSFQPGMGNQPQHF
>TRBD1|14|.|TRBV30|TRBJ1-4
TGTGCCTGGAGCAGCCCGGACAGGGTTGAAAAACTGTTTTTT
CAWSSPDRVEKLFF